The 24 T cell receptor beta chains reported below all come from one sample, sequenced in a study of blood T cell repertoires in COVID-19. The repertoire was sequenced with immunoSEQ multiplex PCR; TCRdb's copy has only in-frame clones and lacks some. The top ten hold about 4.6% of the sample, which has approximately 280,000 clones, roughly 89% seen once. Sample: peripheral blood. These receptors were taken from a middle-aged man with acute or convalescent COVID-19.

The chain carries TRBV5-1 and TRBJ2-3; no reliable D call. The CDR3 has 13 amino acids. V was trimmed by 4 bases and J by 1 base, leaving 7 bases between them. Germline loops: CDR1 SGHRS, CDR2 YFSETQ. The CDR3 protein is CASSDTGTDTQYF. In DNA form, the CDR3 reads TGCGCCAGCAGCGACACAGGCACAGATACGCAGTATTTT.

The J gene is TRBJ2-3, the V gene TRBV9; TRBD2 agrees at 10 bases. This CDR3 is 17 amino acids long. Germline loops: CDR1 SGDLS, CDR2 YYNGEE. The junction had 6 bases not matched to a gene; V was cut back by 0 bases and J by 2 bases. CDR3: CASSVGASGGLTDTQYF. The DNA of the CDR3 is TGTGCCAGCAGCGTAGGGGCTAGCGGGGGTCTCACAGATACGCAGTATTTT.

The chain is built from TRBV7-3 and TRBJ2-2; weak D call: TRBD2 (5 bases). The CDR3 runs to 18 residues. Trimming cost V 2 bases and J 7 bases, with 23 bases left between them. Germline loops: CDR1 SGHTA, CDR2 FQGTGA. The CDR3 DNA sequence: TGTGCCAGCAGCTTATCTCCATCCTCCCCTCGGGGAATCGGGGAGCTGTTTTTT. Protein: CASSLSPSSPRGIGELFF. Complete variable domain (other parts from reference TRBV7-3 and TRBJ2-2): GAGVSQTPSNKVTEKGKYVELRCDPISGHTALYWYRQSLGQGPEFLIYFQGTGAADDSGLPNDRFFAVRPEGSVSTLKIQRTERGDSAVYLCASSLSPSSPRGIGELFFGEGSRLTVL.

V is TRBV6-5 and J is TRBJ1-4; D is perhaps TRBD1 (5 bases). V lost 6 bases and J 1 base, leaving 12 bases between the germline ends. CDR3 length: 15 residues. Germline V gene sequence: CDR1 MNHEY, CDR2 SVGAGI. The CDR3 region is CASSVRAQTNEKLFF. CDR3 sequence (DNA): TGTGCCAGCAGCGTCAGGGCTCAAACTAATGAAAAACTGTTTTTT.

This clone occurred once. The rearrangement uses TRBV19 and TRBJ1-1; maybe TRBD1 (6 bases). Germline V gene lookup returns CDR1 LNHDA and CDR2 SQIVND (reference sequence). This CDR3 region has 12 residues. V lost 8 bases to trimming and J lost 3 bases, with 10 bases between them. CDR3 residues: CASAGDHTEAFF. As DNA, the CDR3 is TGTGCCAGTGCAGGGGACCACACTGAAGCTTTCTTT.

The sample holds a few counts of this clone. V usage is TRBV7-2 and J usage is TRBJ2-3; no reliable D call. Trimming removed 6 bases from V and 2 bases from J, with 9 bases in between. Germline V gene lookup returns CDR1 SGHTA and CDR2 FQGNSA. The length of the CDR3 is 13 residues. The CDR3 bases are TGTGCCAGCAGACTTAAAAACACAGATACGCAGTATTTT. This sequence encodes CASRLKNTDTQYF.

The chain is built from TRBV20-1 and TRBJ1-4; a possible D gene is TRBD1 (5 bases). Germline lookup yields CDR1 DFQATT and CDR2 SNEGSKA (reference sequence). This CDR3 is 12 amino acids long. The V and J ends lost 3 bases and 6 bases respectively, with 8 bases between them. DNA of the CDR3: TGCAGTGCTAGTATCAGGGATGAAAAACTGTTTTTT. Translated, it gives CSASIRDEKLFF.

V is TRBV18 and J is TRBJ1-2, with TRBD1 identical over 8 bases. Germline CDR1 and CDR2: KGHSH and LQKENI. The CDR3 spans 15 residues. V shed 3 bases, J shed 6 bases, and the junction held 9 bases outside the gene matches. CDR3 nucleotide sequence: TGTGCCAGCTCACCCGCGACAGGGGAGTCCGATGGCTACACCTTC. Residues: CASSPATGESDGYTF.

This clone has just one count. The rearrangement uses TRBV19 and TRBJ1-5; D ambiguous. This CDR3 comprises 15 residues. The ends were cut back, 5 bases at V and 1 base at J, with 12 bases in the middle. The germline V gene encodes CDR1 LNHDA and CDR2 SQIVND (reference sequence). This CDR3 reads CASSWSQASNQPQHF. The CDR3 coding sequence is TGTGCCAGTAGTTGGTCCCAGGCAAGCAATCAGCCCCAGCATTTT.

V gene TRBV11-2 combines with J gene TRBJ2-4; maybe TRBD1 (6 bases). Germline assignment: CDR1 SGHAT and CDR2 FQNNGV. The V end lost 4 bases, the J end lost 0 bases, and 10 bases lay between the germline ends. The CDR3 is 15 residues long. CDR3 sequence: CASSSRGVAKNIQYF. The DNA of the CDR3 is TGTGCCAGCAGCTCCAGGGGAGTAGCCAAAAACATTCAGTACTTC.

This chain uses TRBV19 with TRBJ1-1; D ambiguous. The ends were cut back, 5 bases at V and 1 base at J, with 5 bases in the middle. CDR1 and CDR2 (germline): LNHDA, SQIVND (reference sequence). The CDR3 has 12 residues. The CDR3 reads CASSEGNTEAFF. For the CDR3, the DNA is TGTGCCAGTAGTGAGGGGAACACTGAAGCTTTCTTT. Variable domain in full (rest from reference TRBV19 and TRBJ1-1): DGGITQSPKYLFRKEGQNVTLSCEQNLNHDAMYWYRQDPGQGLRLIYYSQIVNDFQKGDIAEGYSVSREKKESFPLTVTSAQKNPTAFYLCASSEGNTEAFFGQGTRLTVV.

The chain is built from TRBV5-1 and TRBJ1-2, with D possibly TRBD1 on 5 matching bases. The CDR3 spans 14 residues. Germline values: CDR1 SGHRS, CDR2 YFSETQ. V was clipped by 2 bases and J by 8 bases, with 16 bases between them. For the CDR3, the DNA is TGCGCCAGCAGCTTCCAGGGAGGTTTACAAGGCTACACCTTC. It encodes CASSFQGGLQGYTF.

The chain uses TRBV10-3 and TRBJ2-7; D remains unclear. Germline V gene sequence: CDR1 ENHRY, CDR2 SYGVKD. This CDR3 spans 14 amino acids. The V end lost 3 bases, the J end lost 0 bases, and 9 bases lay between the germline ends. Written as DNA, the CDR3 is TGTGCCATCAGTGACAGAAAAAGCTCCTACGAGCAGTACTTC. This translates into CAISDRKSSYEQYF.

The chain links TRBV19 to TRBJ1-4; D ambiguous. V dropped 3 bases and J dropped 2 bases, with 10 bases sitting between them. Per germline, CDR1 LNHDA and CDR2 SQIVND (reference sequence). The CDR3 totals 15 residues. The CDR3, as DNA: TGTGCCAGTAGTATGCGCGCGGGGACTAATGAAAAACTGTTTTTT. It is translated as CASSMRAGTNEKLFF.

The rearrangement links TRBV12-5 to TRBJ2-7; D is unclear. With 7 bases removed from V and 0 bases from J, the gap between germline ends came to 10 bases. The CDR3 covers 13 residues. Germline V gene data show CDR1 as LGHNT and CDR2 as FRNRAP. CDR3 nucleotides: TGTGCTAGTGCCCCGAGGAGCTCCTACGAGCAGTACTTC. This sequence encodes CASAPRSSYEQYF.

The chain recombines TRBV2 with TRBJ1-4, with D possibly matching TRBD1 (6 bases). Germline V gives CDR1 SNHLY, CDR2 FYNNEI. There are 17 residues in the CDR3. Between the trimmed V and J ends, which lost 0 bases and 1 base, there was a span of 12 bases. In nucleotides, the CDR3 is TGTGCCAGCAGTGAAGCGCTTAGGGGGTTAACTAATGAAAAACTGTTTTTT. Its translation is CASSEALRGLTNEKLFF.

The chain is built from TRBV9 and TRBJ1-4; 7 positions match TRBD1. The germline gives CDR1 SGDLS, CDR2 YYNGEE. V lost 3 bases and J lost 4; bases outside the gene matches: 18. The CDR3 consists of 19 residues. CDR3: CASSGLQGRTGRFNEKLFF. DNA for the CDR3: TGTGCCAGCAGCGGTCTACAGGGGCGAACCGGTCGATTTAATGAAAAACTGTTTTTT.

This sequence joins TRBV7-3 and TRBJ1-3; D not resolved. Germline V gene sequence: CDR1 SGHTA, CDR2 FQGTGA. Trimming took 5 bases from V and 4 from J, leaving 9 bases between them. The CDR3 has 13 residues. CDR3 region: CASSPGDGNTIYF. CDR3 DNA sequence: TGTGCCAGCAGCCCGGGAGACGGAAACACCATATATTTT. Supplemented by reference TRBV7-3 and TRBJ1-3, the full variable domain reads GAGVSQTPSNKVTEKGKYVELRCDPISGHTALYWYRQSLGQGPEFLIYFQGTGAADDSGLPNDRFFAVRPEGSVSTLKIQRTERGDSAVYLCASSPGDGNTIYFGEGSWLTVV.

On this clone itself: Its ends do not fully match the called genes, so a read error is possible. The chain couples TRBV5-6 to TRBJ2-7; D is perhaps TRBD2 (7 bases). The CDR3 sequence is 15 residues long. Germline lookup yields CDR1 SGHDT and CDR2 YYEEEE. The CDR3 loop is CASSRTGGREHEQYF. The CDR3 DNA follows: TGTGCAAGCAGCCGTACCGGGGGGCGGGAACACGAGCAGTACTTC.

The CDR3 loop is CASSRPSETQYF. Here the CDR3 DNA reads TGTGCCAGCAGCCGACCTTCGGAGACCCAGTACTTC. The chain joins TRBV7-8 to TRBJ2-5; the D is unclear. CDR1 and CDR2 (germline): SGHVS, FQNEAQ. Trimming pared 5 bases from V and 5 bases from J, leaving 9 bases between. CDR3 size: 12 residues. Full variable domain (missing parts from reference TRBV7-8 and TRBJ2-5): GAGVSQSPRYKVAKRGQDVALRCDPISGHVSLFWYQQALGQGPEFLTYFQNEAQLDKSGLPSDRFFAERPEGSVSTLKIQRTQQEDSAVYLCASSRPSETQYFGPGTRLLVL.

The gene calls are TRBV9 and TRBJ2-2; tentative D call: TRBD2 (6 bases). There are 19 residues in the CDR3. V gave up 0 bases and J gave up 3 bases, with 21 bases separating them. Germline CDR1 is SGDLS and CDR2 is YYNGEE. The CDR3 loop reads CASSVAGVGGYWDTGELFF. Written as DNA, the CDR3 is TGTGCCAGCAGCGTAGCGGGGGTTGGGGGGTATTGGGACACCGGGGAGCTGTTTTTT.

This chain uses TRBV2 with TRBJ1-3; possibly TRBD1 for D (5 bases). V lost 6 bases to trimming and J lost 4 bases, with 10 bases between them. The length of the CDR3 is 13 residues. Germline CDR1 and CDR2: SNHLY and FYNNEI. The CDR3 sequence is CASRGQVGNTIYF. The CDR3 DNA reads TGTGCCAGCAGGGGGCAAGTGGGAAACACCATATATTTT.

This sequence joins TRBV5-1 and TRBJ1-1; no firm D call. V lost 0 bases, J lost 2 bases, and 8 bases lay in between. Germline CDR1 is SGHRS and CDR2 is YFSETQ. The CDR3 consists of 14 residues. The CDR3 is CASSLAPVNTEAFF. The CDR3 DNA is TGCGCCAGCAGCTTGGCCCCTGTAAACACTGAAGCTTTCTTT.

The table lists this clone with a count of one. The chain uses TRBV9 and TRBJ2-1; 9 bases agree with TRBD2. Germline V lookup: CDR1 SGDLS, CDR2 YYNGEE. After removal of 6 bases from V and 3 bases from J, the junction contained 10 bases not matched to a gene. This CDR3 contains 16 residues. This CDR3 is CASTRPSSGVYNEQFF. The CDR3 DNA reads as TGTGCCAGCACCCGGCCCTCTAGCGGGGTCTACAATGAGCAGTTCTTC.